The clone carrying this T cell receptor (beta chain) came up once. Germline V CDR1 and CDR2: ENHRY, SYGVKD. This CDR3 comprises 19 residues. V lost 3 bases, J lost 1 base, and 10 bases stayed unmatched. This record belongs to a study of blood T cell repertoires in COVID-19. Study at large: The origin of the acute and convalescent COVID-19 samples was the United States, Italy and Spain. Sources were T cells, B-cell-depleted T cells, or PBMCs; the material itself was cDNA or gDNA.

As processed by the authors: Amplified reference gene primers provided the basis for estimating nucleated cell counts. Sequencing used immunoSEQ multiplex PCR; TCRdb keeps in-frame clones, though not all of them. The V and J calls and clone size come from that table; D and trimming were worked out from the DNA. The sample shows under 200,000 clones, roughly 85% of them seen only once. The sequencing input was peripheral blood. The sequence came from a man aged 55-75 years with acute or convalescent COVID-19. This chain connects TRBV10-3 to TRBJ2-1; 12 nucleotides align to TRBD2. DNA for the CDR3: TGTGCCATCAGTGAAGGACTAGCGGGGCCGAGAGGGTCCTACAATGAGCAGTTCTTC. This encodes CAISEGLAGPRGSYNEQFF.